What follows describes a single TCR beta chain. The antigen is unknown. Looked up from germline, CDR1 is MNHEY and CDR2 is SVGAGI. V was shortened by 6 bases and J by 6 bases, with 15 bases between the two germline ends. CDR3 length: 14 residues. This sample is part of a study of OX40 agonist ivuxolimab in advanced cancers. For the study at large: Every 2 weeks, patients got intravenous ivuxolimab at one of six dose levels (0.01-10 mg/kg). Broader study findings: CD8+ T cells were the subset that, on average, had more expanded clones than CD4+. Partial responders dosed at 0.1-3.0 mg/kg displayed clonal expansion ranking among the lowest.

Clones were sequenced by immunoSEQ multiplex PCR, and TCRdb holds only the in-frame ones, with some missing. The sample has about 46,000 clones; approximately 83% are singletons. This sequence originates from an adult with an advanced solid tumor such as melanoma, head and neck, liver or kidney cancer. The rearrangement links TRBV6-5 to TRBJ1-5; D is unclear. This material consisted of CD4+ or CD8+ T cells sorted from blood, taken in a trial of the OX40 agonist ivuxolimab. Here the CDR3 reads CASSPLRASQPQHF. As DNA, the CDR3 is TGTGCCAGCAGCCCCTTGCGGGCTAGTCAGCCCCAGCATTTT.